These 7 T cell receptor beta chains came from one sample sequenced in a study of blood T cell repertoires in COVID-19. Assay used: immunoSEQ multiplex PCR; TCRdb lists only in-frame clones, some missing. This sample has approximately 230,000 clones; about 87% occur once, and the top ten carry around 6.3%. Source material: peripheral blood. These receptors came from a woman aged 25 to 39 with COVID-19, enrolled during active disease.

The chain has TRBV18 and TRBJ1-5; tentatively, D is TRBD1 (5 bases). The CDR3 extends over 14 amino acids. Looked up from germline, CDR1 is KGHSH and CDR2 is LQKENI. Between the trimmed V and J ends, which lost 3 bases and 5 bases, there was a span of 11 bases. CDR3 DNA sequence: TGTGCCAGCTCACCCCGGACATCAGATCAGCCCCAGCATTTT. It codes for CASSPRTSDQPQHF. Together with reference TRBV18 and TRBJ1-5, the CDR3 gives the full variable domain: NAGVMQNPRHLVRRRGQEARLRCSPMKGHSHVYWYRQLPEEGLKFMVYLQKENIIDESGMPKERFSAEFPKEGPSILRIQQVVRGDSAAYFCASSPRTSDQPQHFGDGTRLSIL.

As DNA, the CDR3 is TGTGCCAGCAGTTCCGGACAGGGTTCCTACAATGAGCAGTTCTTC. Translation gives CASSSGQGSYNEQFF. The gene calls are TRBV6-5 and TRBJ2-1; 8 bases are shared with TRBD1. V shed 4 bases, J shed 1 base, and the junction held 3 bases outside the gene matches. CDR3 length equals 15 residues. Germline CDR1 reads MNHEY; CDR2 reads SVGAGI.

This rearrangement joins TRBV20-1 to TRBJ1-5; TRBD1 is a possible D gene (6 bases). Trimming took off 3 bases at V and 1 base at J, with 13 bases between the two ends. CDR1 is DFQATT, CDR2 SNEGSKA, per germline (reference sequence). This CDR3 is 15 amino acids long. The CDR3 spells CSASGRGASNQPQHF. The DNA for the CDR3 is TGCAGTGCTAGTGGCAGGGGAGCCAGCAATCAGCCCCAGCATTTT.

The chain couples TRBV10-1 to TRBJ2-1; no definite D call. Germline V gene sequence: CDR1 WNHNN, CDR2 SYGVQD (reference sequence). The CDR3 length is 15 residues. V shed 2 bases and J shed 5 bases, with 13 bases lying between them. The CDR3 nucleotides are TGCGCCAGCAGTGAGAAGCGAGCCCCGGACAATGAGCAGTTCTTC. Its translation is CASSEKRAPDNEQFF.

V and J are TRBV14 and TRBJ1-3; D call uncertain. V shed 2 bases and J shed 3 bases, with 11 bases lying between them. The CDR3 runs 15 residues. The germline V gene encodes CDR1 SGHDN and CDR2 FVKESK. This CDR3 reads CASSQLSGIGNTIYF. CDR3 coding DNA: TGTGCCAGCAGCCAACTATCGGGGATTGGAAACACCATATATTTT.

V usage is TRBV5-1 and J usage is TRBJ2-1, with 10 bases aligning to TRBD1. From germline, CDR1 is SGHRS and CDR2 YFSETQ. The CDR3 length is 14 residues. V trimming: 4 bases; J trimming: 10 bases; junction bases outside the gene matches: 8. The CDR3 DNA sequence: TGCGCCAGCAGCCCAGGACAGGGGGATGGGGAGCAGTTCTTC. Translated: CASSPGQGDGEQFF.

V gene TRBV19 combines with J gene TRBJ1-4; perhaps TRBD1 as D (5 bases). Trimming left V 6 bases short and J 7 bases short, with 15 bases between. In germline, CDR1 is LNHDA, CDR2 SQIVND (reference sequence). The CDR3 extends over 14 amino acids. CDR3 amino acids: CASSFKTGGEKLFF. In DNA, the CDR3 is TGTGCCAGTAGCTTTAAGACCGGGGGTGAAAAACTGTTTTTT. The full variable domain, rest sourced from reference TRBV19 and TRBJ1-4, is DGGITQSPKYLFRKEGQNVTLSCEQNLNHDAMYWYRQDPGQGLRLIYYSQIVNDFQKGDIAEGYSVSREKKESFPLTVTSAQKNPTAFYLCASSFKTGGEKLFFGSGTQLSVL.